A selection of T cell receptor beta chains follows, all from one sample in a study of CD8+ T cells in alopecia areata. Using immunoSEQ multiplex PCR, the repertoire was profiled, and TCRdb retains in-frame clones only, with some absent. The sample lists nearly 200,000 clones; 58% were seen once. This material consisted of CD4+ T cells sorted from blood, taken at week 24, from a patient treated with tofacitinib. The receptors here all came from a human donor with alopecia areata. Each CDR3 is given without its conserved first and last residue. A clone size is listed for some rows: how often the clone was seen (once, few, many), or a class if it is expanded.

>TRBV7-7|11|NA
ASSHRGLETQY
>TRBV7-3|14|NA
ASSLGSASSYNEQF
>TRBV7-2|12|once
ASSLVGQSDTQY
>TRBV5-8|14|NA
ASSLAGQGRYNEQF
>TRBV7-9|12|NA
ASSSRDRGGGYT
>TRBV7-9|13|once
ASSPWRRGRETQY
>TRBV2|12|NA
ASSGARGALEQY
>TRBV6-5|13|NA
ASCKQGQGAYEQY
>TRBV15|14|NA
ATSSQEGGAFYGYT
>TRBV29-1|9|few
SVGLALEQY
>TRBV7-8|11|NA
ASSLVSSETQY
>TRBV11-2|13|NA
ASSFSGSGADTQY
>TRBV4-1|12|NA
ASSQDHGIYGYT
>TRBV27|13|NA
ASSDVTGDNQPQH
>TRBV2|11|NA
ASRGTGTYEQY
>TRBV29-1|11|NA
SVSRAPIYEQY
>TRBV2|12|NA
ASRASTADYGYT
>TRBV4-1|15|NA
ASRPPAGLLNAGELF
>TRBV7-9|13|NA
ASSLDEGAGETQY
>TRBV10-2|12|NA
ASRAQGYQETQY
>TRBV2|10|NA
ASNSDQETQY
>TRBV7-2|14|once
ASSQGLAGGLNEQF
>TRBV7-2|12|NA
ASSGQFSTDTQY
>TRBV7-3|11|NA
ASSLLGNTEAF
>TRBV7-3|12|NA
ASSLTGQGDEQF
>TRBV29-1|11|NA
SGPFGRETEAF
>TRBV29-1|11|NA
SVEQGGGDTQY
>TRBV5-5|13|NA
ASSDVTGTNTEAF
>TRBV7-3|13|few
ASSPGTSAGETQY
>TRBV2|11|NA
ASKTGAEETQY
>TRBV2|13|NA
ASSEPSWSYNEQF
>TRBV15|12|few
ATSTWTGPYEQY
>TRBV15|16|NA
ATSPLGSGTSSYNEQF
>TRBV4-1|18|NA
ASSQDPLTSGRSNTGELF
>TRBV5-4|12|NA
ASSATGSEETQY
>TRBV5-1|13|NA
ASSLAEPSHQPQH
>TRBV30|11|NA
AWSVRAYNEQF
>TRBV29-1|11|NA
SGFGDLGETQY
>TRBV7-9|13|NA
ASSSSGTGVYGYT
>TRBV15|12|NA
ATGRGGTTGELF
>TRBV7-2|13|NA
ASSLVPGGPVGQY
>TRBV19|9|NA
ASTSGQEAF
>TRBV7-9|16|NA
ASSSTNFGSDRGTEAF
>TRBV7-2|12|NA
ASSLEDRGNEQF
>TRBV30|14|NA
AWSVIGRGKGEKLF
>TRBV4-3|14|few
ASSPGDSLSTDTQY